The sequence of this T cell receptor beta chain was determined in a study of blood T cells in healthy people across ages. Trimming removed 4 bases from V and 0 bases from J; junction bases left unmatched: 12. Germline-derived CDR1 and CDR2 are SGHTA and FQGNSA. The CDR3 length is 19 residues. Researchers isolated at least 6.5 million PBMCs per sample. No fewer than 5.5 micrograms of total RNA were isolated from every sample. Next came a second PCR, run for about 6 to 12 cycles, which used a sample-barcoded 5' primer along with a J-beta primer mix. TCRdb processed the 5' RACE reads anew with MiXCR; each CDR3 protein has one entry. The sample lists around 650,000 distinct CDR3 sequences, approximately 40% occurring once.

The sequence derives from an older man in good health. The sequenced material came from blood. The chain is built from TRBV7-2 and TRBJ2-3; TRBD2 matches at 11 bases. CDR3 residues: CASSSKTSGIPLSTDTQYF. The DNA of the CDR3 is TGTGCCAGCAGCTCAAAGACTAGCGGGATTCCCCTAAGCACAGATACGCAGTATTTT.